One T cell receptor beta chain is described in this entry. The CDR3 contains 13 residues. V shed 2 bases and J shed 3 bases, with 5 bases lying between them. CDR1 KGHSH and CDR2 LQKENI come from the germline V gene. Per the original methods: Reference gene primer amplification in the assay estimated nucleated cell counts. Sequenced by immunoSEQ multiplex PCR; TCRdb stores in-frame clones only, minus some. For V, J and clone size, that table is used; D and trimming come from the DNA. The sample consists of about 200,000 clones, 80% to 90% of them appearing once. This specimen belongs to a study of blood T cell repertoires in COVID-19. For the study at large: Whether acute or convalescent, the COVID-19 samples came from the United States, Italy and Spain.

The chain has TRBV18 and TRBJ1-5, with D hard to call. The TCR was taken from a woman aged 70-85 years with acute or convalescent COVID-19. Material: peripheral blood. The CDR3 nucleotides read TGTGCCAGCTCACCAGAGGTCAATCAGCCCCAGCATTTT. Translated: CASSPEVNQPQHF. Filled out from reference TRBV18 and TRBJ1-5, the complete variable domain reads NAGVMQNPRHLVRRRGQEARLRCSPMKGHSHVYWYRQLPEEGLKFMVYLQKENIIDESGMPKERFSAEFPKEGPSILRIQQVVRGDSAAYFCASSPEVNQPQHFGDGTRLSIL.